These T cell receptor beta chains were read from a single sample in a study of CXCR3-negative and CXCR3-positive naive CD8 T cells. TCRdb re-called the 5' RACE reads and gives one entry per CDR3 protein, without DNA. This sample's clone table lists roughly 65,000 distinct CDR3 sequences. Source material: naive CXCR3+ CD8+ T cells from blood. These receptor sequences come from a human donor in good health. Some clones in this sample may be carry-over from other donors' samples. The CDR3 runs from the conserved cysteine through the conserved F or W.

>TRBV6-2/TRBV6-3|16|TRBJ2-4
CASSYSGGLAKNIQYF
>TRBV5-1|14|TRBJ2-1
CASSLVEKYNEQFF
>TRBV14|15|TRBJ1-4
CASSQTQGGSEKLFF
>TRBV7-2|15|TRBJ1-2
CASSGGQEGSYGYTF
>TRBV7-2|14|TRBJ2-7
CASSPYRGTYEQYF
>TRBV10-3|15|TRBJ2-2
CAISESTGITGELFF
>TRBV4-3|16|TRBJ2-2
CASSQDRGPNTGELFF
>TRBV13|15|TRBJ1-2
CASSGYRGPHYGYTF
>TRBV29-1|13|TRBJ2-7
CSVEGTYTYEQYF
>TRBV5-1|12|TRBJ2-7
CASSDSLYEQYF
>TRBV14|15|TRBJ2-3
CASSPRVSSTDTQYF
>TRBV9|15|TRBJ1-1
CASSDRQTLNTEAFF
>TRBV5-1|20|TRBJ1-1
CASSLMPGGARGVQNTEAFF
>TRBV4-3|13|TRBJ1-5
CASSPNVGQPQHF
>TRBV5-5|16|TRBJ2-7
CASSLEGQKSLYVQYF